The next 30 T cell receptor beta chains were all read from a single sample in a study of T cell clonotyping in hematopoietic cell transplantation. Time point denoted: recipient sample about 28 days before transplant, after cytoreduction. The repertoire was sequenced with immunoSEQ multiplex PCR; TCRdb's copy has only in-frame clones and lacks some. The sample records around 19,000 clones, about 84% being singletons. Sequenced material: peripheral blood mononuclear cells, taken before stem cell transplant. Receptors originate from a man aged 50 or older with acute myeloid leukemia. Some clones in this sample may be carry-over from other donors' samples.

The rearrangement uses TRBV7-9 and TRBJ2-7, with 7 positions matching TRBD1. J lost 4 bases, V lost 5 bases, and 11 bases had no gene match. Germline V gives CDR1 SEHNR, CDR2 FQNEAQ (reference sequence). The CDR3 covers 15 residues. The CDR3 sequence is CASSQGWDSKYEQYF. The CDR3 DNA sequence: TGTGCCAGCAGCCAGGGCTGGGACAGTAAATACGAGCAGTACTTC. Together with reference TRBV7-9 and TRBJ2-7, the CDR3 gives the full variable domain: DTGVSQNPRHKITKRGQNVTFRCDPISEHNRLYWYRQTLGQGPEFLTYFQNEAQLEKSRLLSDRFSAERPKGSFSTLEIQRTEQGDSAMYLCASSQGWDSKYEQYFGPGTRLTVT.

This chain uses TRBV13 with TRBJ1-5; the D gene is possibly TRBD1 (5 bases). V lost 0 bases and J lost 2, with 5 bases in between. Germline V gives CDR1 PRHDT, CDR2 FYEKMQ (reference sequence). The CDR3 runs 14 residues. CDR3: CASSLGGGNQPQHF. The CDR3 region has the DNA TGTGCCAGCAGCTTAGGAGGGGGCAATCAGCCCCAGCATTTT.

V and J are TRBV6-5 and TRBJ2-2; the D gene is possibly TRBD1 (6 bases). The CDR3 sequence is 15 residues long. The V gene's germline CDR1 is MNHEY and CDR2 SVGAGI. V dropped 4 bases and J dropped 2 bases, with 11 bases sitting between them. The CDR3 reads CASSFRTDNTGELFF. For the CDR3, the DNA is TGTGCCAGCAGTTTCCGGACAGATAACACCGGGGAGCTGTTTTTT.

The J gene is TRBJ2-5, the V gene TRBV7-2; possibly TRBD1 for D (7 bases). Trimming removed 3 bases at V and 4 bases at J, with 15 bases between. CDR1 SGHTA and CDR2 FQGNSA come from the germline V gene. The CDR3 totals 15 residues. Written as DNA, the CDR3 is TGTGCCAGCAGCTTCCAGGCAGGGGGAGGAGAGACCCAGTACTTC. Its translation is CASSFQAGGGETQYF.

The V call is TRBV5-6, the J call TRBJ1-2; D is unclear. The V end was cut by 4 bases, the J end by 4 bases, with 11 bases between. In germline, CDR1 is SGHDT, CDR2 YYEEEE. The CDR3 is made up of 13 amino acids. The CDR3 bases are TGTGCCAGCAGCCTAGGTTTAGCCTATGGCTACACCTTC. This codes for CASSLGLAYGYTF.

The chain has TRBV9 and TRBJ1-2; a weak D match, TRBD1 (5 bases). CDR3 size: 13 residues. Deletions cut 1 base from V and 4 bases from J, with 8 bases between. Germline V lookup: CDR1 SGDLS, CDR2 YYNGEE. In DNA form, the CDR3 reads TGTGCCAGCAGCGTATCCGGGGCCTATGGCTACACCTTC. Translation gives CASSVSGAYGYTF.

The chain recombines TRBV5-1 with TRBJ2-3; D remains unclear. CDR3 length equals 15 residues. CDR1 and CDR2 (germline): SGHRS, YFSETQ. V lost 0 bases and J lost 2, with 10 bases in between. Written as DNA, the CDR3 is TGCGCCAGCAGCTTGGACGGATCCAACACAGATACGCAGTATTTT. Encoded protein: CASSLDGSNTDTQYF.

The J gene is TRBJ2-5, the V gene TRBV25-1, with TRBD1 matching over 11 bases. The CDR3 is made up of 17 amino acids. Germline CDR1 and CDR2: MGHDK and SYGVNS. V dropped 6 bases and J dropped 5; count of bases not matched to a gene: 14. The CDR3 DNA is TGTGCCAGCAGCCTAACAAAAGGACAGGGGGCTGAGGAGACCCAGTACTTC. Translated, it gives CASSLTKGQGAEETQYF.

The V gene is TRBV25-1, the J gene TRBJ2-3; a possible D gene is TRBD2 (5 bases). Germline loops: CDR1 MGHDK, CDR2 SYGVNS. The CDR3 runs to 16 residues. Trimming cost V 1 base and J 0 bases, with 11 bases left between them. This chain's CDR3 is CASSESPGRSTDTQYF. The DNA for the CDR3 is TGTGCCAGCAGTGAATCACCGGGAAGGAGCACAGATACGCAGTATTTT. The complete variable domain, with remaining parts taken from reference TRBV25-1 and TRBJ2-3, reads EADIYQTPRYLVIGTGKKITLECSQTMGHDKMYWYQQDPGMELHLIHYSYGVNSTEKGDLSSESTVSRIRTEHFPLTLESARPSHTSQYLCASSESPGRSTDTQYFGPGTRLTVL.

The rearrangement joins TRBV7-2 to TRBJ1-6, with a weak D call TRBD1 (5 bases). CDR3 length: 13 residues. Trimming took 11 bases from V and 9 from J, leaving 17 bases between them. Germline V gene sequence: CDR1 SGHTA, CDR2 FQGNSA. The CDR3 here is CARPPGLGSPLHF. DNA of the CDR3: TGTGCCCGGCCCCCAGGGCTAGGTTCACCCCTCCACTTT.

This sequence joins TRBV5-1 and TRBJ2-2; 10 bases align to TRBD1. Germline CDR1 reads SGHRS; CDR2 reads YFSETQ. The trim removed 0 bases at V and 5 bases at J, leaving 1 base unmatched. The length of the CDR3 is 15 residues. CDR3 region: CASSLGQGATGELFF. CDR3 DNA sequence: TGCGCCAGCAGCTTGGGACAGGGGGCTACCGGGGAGCTGTTTTTT.

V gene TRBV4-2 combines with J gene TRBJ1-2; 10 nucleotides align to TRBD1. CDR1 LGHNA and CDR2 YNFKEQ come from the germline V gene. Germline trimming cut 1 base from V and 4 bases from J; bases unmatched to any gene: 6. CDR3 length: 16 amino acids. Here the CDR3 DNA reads TGTGCCAGCAGCCAAGTAACGGGACAGGGGCGCTATGGCTACACCTTC. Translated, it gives CASSQVTGQGRYGYTF.

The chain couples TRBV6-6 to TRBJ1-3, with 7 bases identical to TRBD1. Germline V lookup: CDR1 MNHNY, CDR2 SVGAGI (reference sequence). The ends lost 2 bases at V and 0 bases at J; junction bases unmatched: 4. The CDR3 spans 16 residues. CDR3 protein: CASSYGGTDSGNTIYF. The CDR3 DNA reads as TGTGCCAGCAGTTACGGCGGGACAGACTCTGGAAACACCATATATTTT.

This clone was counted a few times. CDR3 sequence (DNA): TGTGCCAGCAAAAACCGGGGACAGGGGGGGACAGATACGCAGTATTTT. This translates into CASKNRGQGGTDTQYF. This chain joins TRBV5-4 and TRBJ2-3; 11 bases are a match to TRBD1. V was pared by 6 bases and J by 3 bases, with 9 bases of the junction left unmatched. The CDR3 runs 16 residues. Germline CDR1 is SGHNT and CDR2 is YYREEE (reference sequence). Supplemented by reference TRBV5-4 and TRBJ2-3, the full variable domain reads ETGVTQSPTHLIKTRGQQVTLRCSSQSGHNTVSWYQQALGQGPQFIFQYYREEENGRGNFPPRFSGLQFPNYSSELNVNALELDDSALYLCASKNRGQGGTDTQYFGPGTRLTVL.

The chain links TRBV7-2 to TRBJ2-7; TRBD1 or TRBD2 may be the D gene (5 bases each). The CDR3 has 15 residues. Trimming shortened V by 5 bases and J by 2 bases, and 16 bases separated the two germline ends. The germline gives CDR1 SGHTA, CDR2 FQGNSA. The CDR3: CASSHGPGTTYEQYF. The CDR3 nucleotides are TGTGCCAGCAGCCATGGCCCCGGGACCACCTACGAGCAGTACTTC.

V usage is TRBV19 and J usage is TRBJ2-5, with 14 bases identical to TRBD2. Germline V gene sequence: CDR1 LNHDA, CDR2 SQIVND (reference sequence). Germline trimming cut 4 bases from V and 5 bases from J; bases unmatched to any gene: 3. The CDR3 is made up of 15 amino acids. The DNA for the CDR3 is TGTGCCAGTAGTACGGGACTAGCGGGGGTCGAGACCCAGTACTTC. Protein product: CASSTGLAGVETQYF.

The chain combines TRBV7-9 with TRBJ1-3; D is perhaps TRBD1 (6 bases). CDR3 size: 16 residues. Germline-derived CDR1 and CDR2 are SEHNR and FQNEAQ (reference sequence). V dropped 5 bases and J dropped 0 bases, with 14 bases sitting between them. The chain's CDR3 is CASSARGQYSGNTIYF. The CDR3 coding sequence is TGTGCCAGCAGCGCCCGGGGGCAGTACTCTGGAAACACCATATATTTT.

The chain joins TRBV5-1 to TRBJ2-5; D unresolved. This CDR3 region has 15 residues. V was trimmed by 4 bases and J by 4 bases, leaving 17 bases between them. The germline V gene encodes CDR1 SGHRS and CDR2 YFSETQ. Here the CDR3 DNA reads TGCGCCAGCAGCCCCCAATCCGGAACCCGAGAGACCCAGTACTTC. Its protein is CASSPQSGTRETQYF.

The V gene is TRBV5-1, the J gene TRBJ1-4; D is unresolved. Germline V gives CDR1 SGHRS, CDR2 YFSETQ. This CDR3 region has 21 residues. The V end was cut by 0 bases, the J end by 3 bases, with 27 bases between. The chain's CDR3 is CASSLASGLVTRGMANEKLFF. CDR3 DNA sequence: TGCGCCAGCAGCTTGGCCTCAGGATTGGTAACCCGAGGAATGGCTAATGAAAAACTGTTTTTT.

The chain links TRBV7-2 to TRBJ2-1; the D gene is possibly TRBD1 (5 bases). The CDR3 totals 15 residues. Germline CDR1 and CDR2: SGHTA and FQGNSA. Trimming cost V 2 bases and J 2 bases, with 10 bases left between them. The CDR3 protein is CASSLRGNTYNEQFF. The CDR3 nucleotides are TGTGCCAGCAGCTTAAGGGGAAATACCTACAATGAGCAGTTCTTC.

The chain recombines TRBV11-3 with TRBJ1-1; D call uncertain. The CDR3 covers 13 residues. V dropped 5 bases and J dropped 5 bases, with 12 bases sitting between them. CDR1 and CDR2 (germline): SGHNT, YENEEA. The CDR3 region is CASSPGTGTEAFF. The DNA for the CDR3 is TGTGCCAGCAGCCCCGGAACCGGAACTGAAGCTTTCTTT.

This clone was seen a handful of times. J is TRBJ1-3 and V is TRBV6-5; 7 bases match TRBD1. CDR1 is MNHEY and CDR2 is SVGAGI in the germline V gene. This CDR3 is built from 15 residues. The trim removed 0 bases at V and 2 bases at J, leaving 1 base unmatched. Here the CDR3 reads CASSYSGTAGNTIYF. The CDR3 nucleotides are TGTGCCAGCAGTTACTCCGGGACAGCTGGAAACACCATATATTTT.

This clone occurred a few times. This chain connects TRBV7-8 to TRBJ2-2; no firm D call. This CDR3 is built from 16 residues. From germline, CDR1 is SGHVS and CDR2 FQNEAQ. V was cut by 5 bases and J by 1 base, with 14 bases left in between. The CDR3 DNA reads TGTGCCAGCAGCCCACTGTTGGCAGGGAACACCGGGGAGCTGTTTTTT. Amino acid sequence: CASSPLLAGNTGELFF.

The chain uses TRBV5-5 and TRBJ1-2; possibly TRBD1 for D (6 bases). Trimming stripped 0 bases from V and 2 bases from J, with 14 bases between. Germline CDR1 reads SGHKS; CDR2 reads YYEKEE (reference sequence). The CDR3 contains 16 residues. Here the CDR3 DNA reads TGTGCCAGCAGCTTGGCTGGAACAGGGCGCAACTATGGCTACACCTTC. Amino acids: CASSLAGTGRNYGYTF.

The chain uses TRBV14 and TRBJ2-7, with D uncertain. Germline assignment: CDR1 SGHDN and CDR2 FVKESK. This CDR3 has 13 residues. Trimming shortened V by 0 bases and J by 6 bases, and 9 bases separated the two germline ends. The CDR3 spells CASSQDHPGEQYF. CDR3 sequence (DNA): TGTGCCAGCAGCCAAGATCACCCGGGCGAGCAGTACTTC.

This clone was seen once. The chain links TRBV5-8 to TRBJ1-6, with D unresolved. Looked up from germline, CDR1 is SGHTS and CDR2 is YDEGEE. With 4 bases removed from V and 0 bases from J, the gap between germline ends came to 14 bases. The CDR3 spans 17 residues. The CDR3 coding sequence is TGTGCCAGCAGCCCCACGCGACACAGCTCCTATAATTCACCCCTCCACTTT. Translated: CASSPTRHSSYNSPLHF.

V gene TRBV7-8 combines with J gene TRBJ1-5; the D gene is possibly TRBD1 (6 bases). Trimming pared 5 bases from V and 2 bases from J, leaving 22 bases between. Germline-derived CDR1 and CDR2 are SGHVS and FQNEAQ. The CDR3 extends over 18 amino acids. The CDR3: CASSVEGQGIVGNQPQHF. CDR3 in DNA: TGTGCCAGCAGCGTAGAGGGGCAGGGGATTGTAGGCAATCAGCCCCAGCATTTT.

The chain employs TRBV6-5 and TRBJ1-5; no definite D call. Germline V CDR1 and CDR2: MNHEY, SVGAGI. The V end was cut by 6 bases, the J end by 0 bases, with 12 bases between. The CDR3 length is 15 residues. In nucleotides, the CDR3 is TGTGCCAGCAGCCGAAGCGAGTATAGCAATCAGCCCCAGCATTTT. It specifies CASSRSEYSNQPQHF.

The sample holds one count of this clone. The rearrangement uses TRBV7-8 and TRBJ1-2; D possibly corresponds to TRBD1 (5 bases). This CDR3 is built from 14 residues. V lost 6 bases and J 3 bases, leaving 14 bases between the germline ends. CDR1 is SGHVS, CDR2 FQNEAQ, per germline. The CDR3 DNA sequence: TGTGCCAGCAGTTTCCAGGGTATTGACTATGGCTACACCTTC. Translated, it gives CASSFQGIDYGYTF.

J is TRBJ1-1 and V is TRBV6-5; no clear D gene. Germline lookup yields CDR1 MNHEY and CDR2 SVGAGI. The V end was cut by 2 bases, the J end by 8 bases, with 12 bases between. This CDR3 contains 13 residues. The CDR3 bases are TGTGCCAGCAGTTACCCCCCGTTGAGGGAAGCTTTCTTT. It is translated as CASSYPPLREAFF.